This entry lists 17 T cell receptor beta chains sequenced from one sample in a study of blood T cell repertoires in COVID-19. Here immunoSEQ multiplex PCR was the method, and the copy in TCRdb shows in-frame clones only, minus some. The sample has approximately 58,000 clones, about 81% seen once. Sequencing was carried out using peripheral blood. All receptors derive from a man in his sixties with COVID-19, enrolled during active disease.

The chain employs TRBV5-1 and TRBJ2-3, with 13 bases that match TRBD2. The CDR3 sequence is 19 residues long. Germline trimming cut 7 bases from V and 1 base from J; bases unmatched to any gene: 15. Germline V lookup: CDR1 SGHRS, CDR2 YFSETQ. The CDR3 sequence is CASGSGLAGPPTRTDTQYF. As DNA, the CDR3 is TGCGCCAGCGGTTCGGGACTAGCGGGGCCTCCTACTCGCACAGATACGCAGTATTTT.

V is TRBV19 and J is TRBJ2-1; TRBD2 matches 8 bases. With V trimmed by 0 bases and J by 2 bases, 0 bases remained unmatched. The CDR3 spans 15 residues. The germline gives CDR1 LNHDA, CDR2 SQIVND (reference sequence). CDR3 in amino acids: CASSIEAGAYNEQFF. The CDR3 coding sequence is TGTGCCAGTAGTATAGAAGCGGGGGCCTACAATGAGCAGTTCTTC.

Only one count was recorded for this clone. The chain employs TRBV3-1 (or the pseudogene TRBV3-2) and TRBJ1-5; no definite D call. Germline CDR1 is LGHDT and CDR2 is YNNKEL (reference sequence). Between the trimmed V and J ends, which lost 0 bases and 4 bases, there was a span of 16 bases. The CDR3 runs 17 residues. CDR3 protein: CASSQDKRTALNQPQHF. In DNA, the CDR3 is TGTGCCAGCAGCCAAGATAAACGGACTGCCCTGAATCAGCCCCAGCATTTT.

The DNA for the CDR3 is TGTGCCAGCAGTTCGTATAGCGGGAGCCCCTACAATGAGCAGTTCTTC. Its translation: CASSSYSGSPYNEQFF. The chain has TRBV27 and TRBJ2-1, with TRBD2 matching over 9 bases. Germline-derived CDR1 and CDR2 are MNHEY and SMNVEV (reference sequence). V lost 4 bases and J lost 2; bases outside the gene matches: 6. This CDR3 comprises 16 residues.

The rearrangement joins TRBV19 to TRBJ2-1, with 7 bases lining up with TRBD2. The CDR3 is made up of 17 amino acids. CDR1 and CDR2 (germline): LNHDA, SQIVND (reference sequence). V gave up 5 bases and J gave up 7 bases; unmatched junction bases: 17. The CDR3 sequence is CASSPTMGGRARNEQFF. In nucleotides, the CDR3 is TGTGCCAGTAGTCCGACCATGGGGGGGAGGGCCAGGAATGAGCAGTTCTTC.

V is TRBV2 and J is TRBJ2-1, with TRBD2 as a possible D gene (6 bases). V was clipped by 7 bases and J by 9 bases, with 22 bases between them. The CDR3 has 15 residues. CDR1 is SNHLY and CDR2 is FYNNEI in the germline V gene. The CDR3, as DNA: TGTGCCAGCATGGGAGGAGCGATAGTGAGAGGTGAGCAGTTCTTC. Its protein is CASMGGAIVRGEQFF.

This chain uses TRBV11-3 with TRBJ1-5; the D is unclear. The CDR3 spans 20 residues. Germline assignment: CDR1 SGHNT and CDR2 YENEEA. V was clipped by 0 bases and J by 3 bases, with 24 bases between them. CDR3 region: CASSLDSGRLVGFDNQPQHF. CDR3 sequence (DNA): TGTGCCAGCAGCTTAGACAGTGGCAGGTTGGTGGGTTTTGACAATCAGCCCCAGCATTTT.

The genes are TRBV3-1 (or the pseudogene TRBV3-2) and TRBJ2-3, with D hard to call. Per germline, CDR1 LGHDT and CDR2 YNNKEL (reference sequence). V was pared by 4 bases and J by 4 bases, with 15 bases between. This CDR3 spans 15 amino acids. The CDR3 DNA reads TGTGCCAGCAGCCTTACCGGTGCTTTGGCAGATACGCAGTATTTT. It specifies CASSLTGALADTQYF.

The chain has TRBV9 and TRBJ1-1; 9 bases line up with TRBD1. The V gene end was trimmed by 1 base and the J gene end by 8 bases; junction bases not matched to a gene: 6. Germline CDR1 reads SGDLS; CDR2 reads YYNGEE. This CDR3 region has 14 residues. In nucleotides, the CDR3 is TGTGCCAGCAGCGTATCCCCGGGACAGGGCGAAGCTTTCTTT. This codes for CASSVSPGQGEAFF. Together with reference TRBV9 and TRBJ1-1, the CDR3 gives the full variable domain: DSGVTQTPKHLITATGQRVTLRCSPRSGDLSVYWYQQSLDQGLQFLIQYYNGEERAKGNILERFSAQQFPDLHSELNLSSLELGDSALYFCASSVSPGQGEAFFGQGTRLTVV.

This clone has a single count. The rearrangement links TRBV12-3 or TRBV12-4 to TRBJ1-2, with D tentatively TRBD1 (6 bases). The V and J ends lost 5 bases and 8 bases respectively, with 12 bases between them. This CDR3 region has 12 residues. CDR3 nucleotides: TGTGCCAGCAGTCAGCAGGGGTGGGGCTACACCTTC. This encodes CASSQQGWGYTF.

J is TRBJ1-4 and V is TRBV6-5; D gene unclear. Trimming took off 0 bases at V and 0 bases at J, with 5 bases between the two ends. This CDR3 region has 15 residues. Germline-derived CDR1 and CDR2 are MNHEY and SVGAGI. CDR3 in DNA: TGTGCCAGCAGTTACTCGGGAGCAACTAATGAAAAACTGTTTTTT. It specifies CASSYSGATNEKLFF.

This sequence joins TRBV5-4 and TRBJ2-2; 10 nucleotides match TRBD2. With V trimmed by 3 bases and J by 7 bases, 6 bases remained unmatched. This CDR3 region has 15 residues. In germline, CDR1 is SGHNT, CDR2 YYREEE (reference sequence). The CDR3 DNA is TGTGCCAGCAGCTCGGAGCGGGGGGGAAACGGGGAGCTGTTTTTT. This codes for CASSSERGGNGELFF.

The CDR3 nucleotides read TGTGCCAGCTCGCGGACTAGCGGGGGGGCTCACTCTGGGGCCAACGTCCTGACTTTC. Its protein is CASSRTSGGAHSGANVLTF. V and J are TRBV18 and TRBJ2-6; 15 nucleotides line up with TRBD2. After removal of 6 bases from V and 0 bases from J, the junction contained 6 bases not matched to a gene. The CDR3 loop spans 19 amino acids. CDR1 and CDR2 (germline): KGHSH, LQKENI.

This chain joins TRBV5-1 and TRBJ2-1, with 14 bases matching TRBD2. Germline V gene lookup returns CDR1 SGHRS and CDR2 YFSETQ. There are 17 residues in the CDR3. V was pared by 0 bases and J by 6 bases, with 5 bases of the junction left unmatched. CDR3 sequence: CASSLGGLAGGSNEQFF. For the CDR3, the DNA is TGCGCCAGCAGCTTGGGTGGACTAGCGGGAGGATCCAATGAGCAGTTCTTC.

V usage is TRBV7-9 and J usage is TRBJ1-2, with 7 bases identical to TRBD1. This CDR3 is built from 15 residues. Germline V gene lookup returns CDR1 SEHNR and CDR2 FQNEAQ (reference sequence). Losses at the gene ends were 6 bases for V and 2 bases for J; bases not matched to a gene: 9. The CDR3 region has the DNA TGTGCCAGCAGGGGGGGAGAACAGGGGAACTATGGCTACACCTTC. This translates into CASRGGEQGNYGYTF.

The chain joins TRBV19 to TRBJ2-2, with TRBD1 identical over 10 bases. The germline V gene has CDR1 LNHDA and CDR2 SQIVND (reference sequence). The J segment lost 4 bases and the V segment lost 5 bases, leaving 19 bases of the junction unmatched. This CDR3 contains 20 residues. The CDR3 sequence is CASSRTGTGVFGTSTGELFF. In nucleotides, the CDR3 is TGTGCCAGTAGTCGGACCGGGACAGGGGTATTTGGAACTTCCACCGGGGAGCTGTTTTTT.

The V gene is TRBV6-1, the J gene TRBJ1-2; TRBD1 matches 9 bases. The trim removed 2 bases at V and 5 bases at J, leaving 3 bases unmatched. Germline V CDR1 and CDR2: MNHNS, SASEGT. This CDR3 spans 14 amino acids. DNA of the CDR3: TGTGCCAGCAGTGAATCACAGGGGGCTTATGGCTACACCTTC. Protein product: CASSESQGAYGYTF.